The next 26 T cell receptor beta chains were all read from a single sample in a study of blood T cell repertoires in COVID-19. Data came from immunoSEQ multiplex PCR; TCRdb stores just in-frame clones and leaves some out. The sample lists approximately 260,000 clones; approximately 78% were seen once. Sequencing input: peripheral blood. All receptors derive from a woman aged 60-75 years with active or convalescent COVID-19.

This clone came up once. The chain uses TRBV30 and TRBJ2-3; D uncertain. Trimming took off 1 base at V and 0 bases at J, with 5 bases between the two ends. The length of the CDR3 is 13 residues. From germline, CDR1 is GTSNPN and CDR2 SVGIG (reference sequence). The CDR3 here is CAWSERSTDTQYF. As DNA, the CDR3 is TGTGCCTGGAGTGAGAGGAGCACAGATACGCAGTATTTT.

This clone has more than one count but fewer than ten. The chain is built from TRBV6-5 and TRBJ2-7, with 14 bases lining up with TRBD2. The germline V gene encodes CDR1 MNHEY and CDR2 SVGAGI. V lost 2 bases and J lost 5; bases outside the gene matches: 5. CDR3 length equals 16 residues. This CDR3 is CASSYRLAGGGHEQYF. The CDR3 DNA follows: TGTGCCAGCAGTTACCGACTAGCGGGGGGGGGCCACGAGCAGTACTTC.

The chain recombines TRBV19 with TRBJ2-1; 7 bases agree with TRBD2. This CDR3 is 14 amino acids long. The ends lost 5 bases at V and 3 bases at J; junction bases unmatched: 4. The germline V gene encodes CDR1 LNHDA and CDR2 SQIVND (reference sequence). The CDR3 nucleotides read TGTGCCAGTAGTCCACGGGGGGTCTACAATGAGCAGTTCTTC. It codes for CASSPRGVYNEQFF.

V usage is TRBV4-1 and J usage is TRBJ2-4, with D maybe TRBD1 (5 bases). Germline V gene lookup returns CDR1 MGHRA and CDR2 YSYEKL. The CDR3 loop spans 16 amino acids. Trimming took off 4 bases at V and 1 base at J, with 14 bases between the two ends. The CDR3 region has the DNA TGCGCCAGCAGCCCGTTGGATGGGGCGGCCAAAAACATTCAGTACTTC. It encodes CASSPLDGAAKNIQYF.

The chain combines TRBV14 with TRBJ2-5, with 9 bases fitting TRBD1. V lost 8 bases, J lost 8 bases, and 12 bases stayed unmatched. Looked up from germline, CDR1 is SGHDN and CDR2 is FVKESK. The CDR3 consists of 14 residues. CDR3 DNA sequence: TGTGCCAGCCAAACCAAGGGGGGACAGGGCACCCAGTACTTC. This encodes CASQTKGGQGTQYF.

V usage is TRBV27 and J usage is TRBJ2-7; a possible D gene is TRBD1 (6 bases). The germline CDR1 and CDR2 sequences are MNHEY and SMNVEV (reference sequence). The CDR3 consists of 14 residues. The V and J ends lost 2 bases and 4 bases respectively, with 12 bases between them. The CDR3 region is CASSLHYRAYEQYF. CDR3 sequence (DNA): TGTGCCAGCAGTTTACACTACAGGGCGTACGAGCAGTACTTC.

V and J are TRBV7-2 and TRBJ1-6, with 10 positions matching TRBD1. Germline values: CDR1 SGHTA, CDR2 FQGNSA. CDR3 length: 15 residues. V lost 5 bases and J lost 14; bases outside the gene matches: 12. The CDR3 protein is CASSQRTGGNLSLHF. The CDR3 DNA sequence: TGTGCCAGCAGCCAGAGGACAGGGGGTAACCTATCCCTCCACTTT.

This clone was found a few times. The gene calls are TRBV12-2 and TRBJ1-4. TRBV12-2 is reported as a pseudogene. The CDR3 runs 12 residues. In nucleotides, the CDR3 is TGTGCAAGTCGCTTAGACGGTGAAAAACTGTTTTTT. Translated, it gives CASRLDGEKLFF.

The chain uses TRBV4-3 and TRBJ2-7, with 7 bases lining up with TRBD1. The CDR3 has 15 residues. Germline CDR1 is LGHNA and CDR2 is YSLEER. Trimming at V came to 2 bases and at J to 6 bases, leaving 10 bases not matched to a gene. CDR3 amino acids: CASSQQGQTWGEQYF. The CDR3 region has the DNA TGCGCCAGCAGCCAACAGGGACAGACCTGGGGCGAGCAGTACTTC.

This clone has just one count. The genes are TRBV5-6 and TRBJ2-1, with 8 bases aligning to TRBD1. Looked up from germline, CDR1 is SGHDT and CDR2 is YYEEEE. The length of the CDR3 is 16 residues. J gave up 2 bases and V 4 bases, and 8 bases lay outside the gene matches. The CDR3 loop reads CASSDGGTGTYNEQFF. The DNA of the CDR3 is TGTGCCAGCAGCGACGGAGGGACAGGAACCTACAATGAGCAGTTCTTC.

This clone came up many times. The rearrangement joins TRBV5-1 to TRBJ2-7; possible D gene TRBD2, 6 bases. In germline, CDR1 is SGHRS, CDR2 YFSETQ. Trimming pared 5 bases from V and 7 bases from J, leaving 13 bases between. This CDR3 is 12 amino acids long. CDR3 DNA sequence: TGCGCCAGCAGGAACGCCGGGGGTGAGCAGTACTTC. Its translation: CASRNAGGEQYF.

The chain employs TRBV2 and TRBJ2-3, with 10 positions matching TRBD1. V was pared by 6 bases and J by 6 bases, with 6 bases of the junction left unmatched. Germline V CDR1 and CDR2: SNHLY, FYNNEI. The CDR3 length is 14 residues. The CDR3 sequence is CASRPGQGPDTQYF. DNA for the CDR3: TGTGCCAGCAGGCCGGGACAGGGGCCCGATACGCAGTATTTT. The whole variable domain, filled in from reference TRBV2 and TRBJ2-3, reads EPEVTQTPSHQVTQMGQEVILRCVPISNHLYFYWYRQILGQKVEFLVSFYNNEISEKSEIFDDQFSVERPDGSNFTLKIRSTKLEDSAMYFCASRPGQGPDTQYFGPGTRLTVL.

V is TRBV7-9 and J is TRBJ1-6, with D tentatively TRBD1 (6 bases). This CDR3 comprises 15 residues. Trimming shortened V by 4 bases and J by 9 bases, and 16 bases separated the two germline ends. From germline, CDR1 is SEHNR and CDR2 FQNEAQ (reference sequence). This CDR3 reads CASSSTLRGSSPLHF. DNA for the CDR3: TGTGCCAGCAGCTCGACTCTCAGGGGAAGTTCACCCCTCCACTTT.

This clone has only one observation. The CDR3 DNA is TGTGCCAGCAGCCCGTCCCCGGGACTAGCGGGGGCAGATACGCAGTATTTT. Amino acid sequence: CASSPSPGLAGADTQYF. The rearrangement links TRBV7-9 to TRBJ2-3; 14 bases align to TRBD2. Losses at the gene ends were 5 bases for V and 4 bases for J; bases not matched to a gene: 8. The CDR3 has 17 residues. Looked up from germline, CDR1 is SEHNR and CDR2 is FQNEAQ (reference sequence).

V usage is TRBV5-1 and J usage is TRBJ1-2, with 8 bases lining up with TRBD1. From germline, CDR1 is SGHRS and CDR2 YFSETQ. The CDR3 totals 15 residues. V trimming: 4 bases; J trimming: 2 bases; junction bases outside the gene matches: 7. The CDR3 here is CASSPIRTGNYGYTF. CDR3 nucleotides: TGCGCCAGCAGCCCAATAAGGACAGGGAACTATGGCTACACCTTC.

This clone was seen a single time. The rearrangement joins TRBV9 to TRBJ1-2; a weak D match, TRBD1 (5 bases). The CDR3 has 16 amino acids. Germline CDR1 reads SGDLS; CDR2 reads YYNGEE. Trimming stripped 0 bases from V and 4 bases from J, with 16 bases between. CDR3 residues: CASSVATDGGTYGYTF. The DNA for the CDR3 is TGTGCCAGCAGCGTAGCTACTGACGGGGGAACCTATGGCTACACCTTC.

This chain uses TRBV10-1 with TRBJ1-4; no firm D call. Trimming shortened V by 0 bases and J by 8 bases, and 13 bases separated the two germline ends. Germline CDR1 is WNHNN and CDR2 is SYGVQD (reference sequence). The CDR3 covers 15 residues. Here the CDR3 reads CASSESTREKEKLFF. DNA of the CDR3: TGCGCCAGCAGTGAGTCAACAAGGGAGAAAGAAAAACTGTTTTTT.

Worth noting for this clone: An end of the junction differs from the germline gene, which may be a read error. This chain connects TRBV19 to TRBJ1-2; 8 positions agree with TRBD1. This CDR3 region has 13 residues. The germline CDR1 and CDR2 sequences are LNHDA and SQIVND (reference sequence). The CDR3: CASSTPPRQGKLF. CDR3 coding DNA: TGTGCCAGTAGTACGCCGCCGAGACAGGGGAAGCTCTTC.

This chain uses TRBV28 with TRBJ2-6; D is possibly TRBD1 (6 bases). Germline CDR1 is MDHEN and CDR2 is SYDVKM. Trimming removed 6 bases from V and 4 bases from J, with 22 bases in between. CDR3 length equals 18 residues. CDR3 nucleotides: TGTGCCAGCAGGAGCACAGGGCTACACAATCGAGGGGCCAACGTCCTGACTTTC. Translating gives CASRSTGLHNRGANVLTF.

This sequence joins TRBV19 and TRBJ1-5, with D maybe TRBD1 (5 bases). Germline CDR1 and CDR2: LNHDA and SQIVND (reference sequence). V dropped 7 bases and J dropped 1 base, with 14 bases sitting between them. This CDR3 contains 15 residues. The DNA of the CDR3 is TGTGCCAGTACAGGGCAATCTGGAAGCAATCAGCCCCAGCATTTT. This sequence encodes CASTGQSGSNQPQHF.

This rearrangement joins TRBV30 to TRBJ1-4, with 9 bases matching TRBD1. Germline assignment: CDR1 GTSNPN and CDR2 SVGIG (reference sequence). The CDR3 runs 14 residues. Germline trimming cut 2 bases from V and 6 bases from J; bases unmatched to any gene: 4. CDR3 coding DNA: TGTGCCTGGAGTCGACGGGACAGGGATGAAAAACTGTTTTTT. Encoded protein: CAWSRRDRDEKLFF.

Turning to this clone: At the DNA level, this CDR3 is encoded by other sequences in the same sample as well. The CDR3 region has the DNA TGCAGCGTTGAAGGACAGGGTTATACAGATACGCAGTATTTT. Its protein is CSVEGQGYTDTQYF. This chain uses TRBV29-1 with TRBJ2-3; 7 bases line up with TRBD1. The CDR3 is 14 amino acids. CDR1 SQVTM and CDR2 ANQGSEA come from the germline V gene. The V and J ends lost 1 base and 3 bases, in that order; junction bases with no gene match: 4.

The chain is built from TRBV4-3 and TRBJ2-7; 8 nucleotides agree with TRBD1. The CDR3 is 14 residues long. Germline CDR1 LGHNA, CDR2 YSLEER. J was trimmed by 2 bases and V by 2 bases; bases with no gene match: 2. The CDR3 DNA reads TGCGCCAGCAGCCAATCGGACAGGGCCTACGAGCAGTACTTC. Its protein is CASSQSDRAYEQYF.

The rearrangement joins TRBV7-9 to TRBJ2-6; TRBD2 is a possible D gene (5 bases). Germline V gene data show CDR1 as SEHNR and CDR2 as FQNEAQ (reference sequence). The CDR3 consists of 15 residues. The V and J ends lost 8 bases and 0 bases respectively, with 11 bases between them. In nucleotides, the CDR3 is TGTGCCAGCCTGAGCGCGGGCTCTGGGGCCAACGTCCTGACTTTC. This encodes CASLSAGSGANVLTF.

V is TRBV11-2 and J is TRBJ2-2, with unresolved D. The germline V and J ends were trimmed by 2 bases and 0 bases, with 7 bases remaining between them. From germline, CDR1 is SGHAT and CDR2 FQNNGV. The CDR3 has 15 amino acids. The CDR3 loop reads CASSLQRSNTGELFF. CDR3 coding DNA: TGTGCCAGCAGCTTACAGAGGTCGAACACCGGGGAGCTGTTTTTT.

This chain uses TRBV7-6 with TRBJ2-7; 12 bases fit TRBD2. In germline, CDR1 is SGHVS, CDR2 FNYEAQ. Germline trimming cut 2 bases from V and 2 bases from J; bases unmatched to any gene: 7. The length of the CDR3 is 17 residues. CDR3 residues: CASSLFPPSGGAYEQYF. For the CDR3, the DNA is TGTGCCAGCAGCTTATTTCCCCCTAGCGGGGGGGCCTACGAGCAGTACTTC.